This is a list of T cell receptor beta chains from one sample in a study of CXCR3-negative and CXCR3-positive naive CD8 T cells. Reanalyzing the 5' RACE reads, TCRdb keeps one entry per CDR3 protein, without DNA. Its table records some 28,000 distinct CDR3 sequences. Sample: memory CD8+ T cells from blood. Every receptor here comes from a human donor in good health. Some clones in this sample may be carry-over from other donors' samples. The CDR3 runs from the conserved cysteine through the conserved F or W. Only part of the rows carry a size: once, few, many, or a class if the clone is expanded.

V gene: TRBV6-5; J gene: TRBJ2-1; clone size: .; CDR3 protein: CASSYFQGYNEQFF
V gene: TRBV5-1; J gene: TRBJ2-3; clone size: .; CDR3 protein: CASSLEKGLDTQYF
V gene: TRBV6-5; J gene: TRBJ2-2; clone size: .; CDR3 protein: CASKSGTATFYLFF
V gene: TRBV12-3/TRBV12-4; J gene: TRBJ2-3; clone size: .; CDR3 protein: CASSLSGLDTQYF
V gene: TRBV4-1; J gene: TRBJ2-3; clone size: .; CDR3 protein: CASSPPRRFLGDTQYF
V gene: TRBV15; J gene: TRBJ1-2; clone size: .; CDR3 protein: CATSRDWNDTFYGYTF
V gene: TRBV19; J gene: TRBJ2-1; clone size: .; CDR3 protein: CASSITVGNEQFF
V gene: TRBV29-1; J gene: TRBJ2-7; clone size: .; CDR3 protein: CSAEVDDEQYF
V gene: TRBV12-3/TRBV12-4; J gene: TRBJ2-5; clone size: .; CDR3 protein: CASSLMQGAETQYF
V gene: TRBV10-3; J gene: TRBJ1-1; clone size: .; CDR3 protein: CAISQIEGDTEAFF
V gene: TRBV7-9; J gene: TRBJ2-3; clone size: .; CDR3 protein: CASSLASEAQYF
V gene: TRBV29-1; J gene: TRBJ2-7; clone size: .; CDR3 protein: CSARDGTYEQYF
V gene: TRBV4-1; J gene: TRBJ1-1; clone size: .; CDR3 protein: CASSQASEAFF
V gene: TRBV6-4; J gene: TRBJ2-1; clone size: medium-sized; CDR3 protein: CASSRTGEGNEQFF
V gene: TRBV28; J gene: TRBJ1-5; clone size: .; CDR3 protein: CASIGQNFYSNQPQHF
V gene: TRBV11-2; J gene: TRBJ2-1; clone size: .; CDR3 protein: CASRWGYRHQNEQFF
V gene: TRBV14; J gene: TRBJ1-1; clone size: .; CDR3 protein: CASSQDLGVVGTEAFF
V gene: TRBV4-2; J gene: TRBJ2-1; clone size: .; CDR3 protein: CASSQVVGEQFF
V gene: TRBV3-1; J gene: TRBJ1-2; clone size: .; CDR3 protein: CASSQEGYDNYGYTF
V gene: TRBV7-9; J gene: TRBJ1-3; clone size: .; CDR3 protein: CASSYPISGNTIYF
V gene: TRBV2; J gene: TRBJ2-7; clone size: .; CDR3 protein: CASSERARSSYEQYF
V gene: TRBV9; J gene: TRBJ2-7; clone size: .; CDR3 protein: CASSPTGAAYEQYF
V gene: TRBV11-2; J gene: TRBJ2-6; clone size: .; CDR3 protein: CASSSPQGSGANVLTF
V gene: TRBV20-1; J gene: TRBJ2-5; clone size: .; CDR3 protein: CSARDSGSQETQYF
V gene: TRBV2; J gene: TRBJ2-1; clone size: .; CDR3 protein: CASSESPGGPYNEQFF
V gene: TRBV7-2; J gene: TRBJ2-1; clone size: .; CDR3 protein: CASSATSGIYNEQFF
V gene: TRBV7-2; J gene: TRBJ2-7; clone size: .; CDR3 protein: CASGWGNSYEQYF
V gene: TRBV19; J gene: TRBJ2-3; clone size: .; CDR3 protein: CASSIDGELATDTQYF
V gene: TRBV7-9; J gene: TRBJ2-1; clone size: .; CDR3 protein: CASSLGLYRNEQFF
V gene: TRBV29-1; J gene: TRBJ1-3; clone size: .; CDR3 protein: CSVAIAQGGNTIYF
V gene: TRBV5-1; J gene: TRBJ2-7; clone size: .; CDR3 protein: CASSLIGGSFYEQYF
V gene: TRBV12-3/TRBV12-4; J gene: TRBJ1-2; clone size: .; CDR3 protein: CASSLGRTGGYTF
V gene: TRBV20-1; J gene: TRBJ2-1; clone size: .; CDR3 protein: CSARDLRGGEQFF
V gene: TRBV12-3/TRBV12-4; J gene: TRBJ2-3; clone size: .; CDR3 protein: CASSPPTGRVTDTQYF
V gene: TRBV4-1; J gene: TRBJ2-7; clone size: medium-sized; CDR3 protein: CASSQQSGGPSYEQYF
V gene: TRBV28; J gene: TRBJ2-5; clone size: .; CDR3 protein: CASSRQGDQETQYF
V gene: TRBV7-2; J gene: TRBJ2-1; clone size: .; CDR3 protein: CASSFLTAYNEQFF
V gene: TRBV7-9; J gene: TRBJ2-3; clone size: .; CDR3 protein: CASSLIGEPTDTQYF
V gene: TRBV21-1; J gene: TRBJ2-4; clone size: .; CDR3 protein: CASSKHGRGRWAKNIQYF
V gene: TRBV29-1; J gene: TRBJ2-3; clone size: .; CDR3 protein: CSVESEGTLSTDTQYF
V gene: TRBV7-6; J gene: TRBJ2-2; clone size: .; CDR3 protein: CASSLLGTGELFF
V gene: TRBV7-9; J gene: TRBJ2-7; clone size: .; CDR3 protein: CASRGGGAGDEQYF
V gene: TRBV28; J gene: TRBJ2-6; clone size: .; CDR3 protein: CASSFDPEAGANVLTF
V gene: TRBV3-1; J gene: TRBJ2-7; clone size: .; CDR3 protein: CASSQAGQAYEQYF